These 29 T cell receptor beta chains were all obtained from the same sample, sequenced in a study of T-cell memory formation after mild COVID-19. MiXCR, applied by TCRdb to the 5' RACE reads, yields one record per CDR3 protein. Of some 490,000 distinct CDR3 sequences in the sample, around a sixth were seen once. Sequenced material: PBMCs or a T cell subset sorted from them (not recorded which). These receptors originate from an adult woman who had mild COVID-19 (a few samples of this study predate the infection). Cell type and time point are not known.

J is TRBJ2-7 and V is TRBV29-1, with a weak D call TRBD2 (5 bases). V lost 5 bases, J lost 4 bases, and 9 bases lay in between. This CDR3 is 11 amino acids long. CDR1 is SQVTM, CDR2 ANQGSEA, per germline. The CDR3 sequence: CSVLRGYEQYF. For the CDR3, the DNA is TGCAGCGTTCTTCGGGGTTACGAGCAGTACTTC.

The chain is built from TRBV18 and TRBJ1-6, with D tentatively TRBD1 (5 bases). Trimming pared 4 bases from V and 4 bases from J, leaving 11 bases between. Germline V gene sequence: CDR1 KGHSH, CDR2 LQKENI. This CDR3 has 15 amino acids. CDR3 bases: TGTGCCAGCTCACACTACGGGGCTTATAATTCACCCCTCCACTTT. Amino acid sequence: CASSHYGAYNSPLHF.

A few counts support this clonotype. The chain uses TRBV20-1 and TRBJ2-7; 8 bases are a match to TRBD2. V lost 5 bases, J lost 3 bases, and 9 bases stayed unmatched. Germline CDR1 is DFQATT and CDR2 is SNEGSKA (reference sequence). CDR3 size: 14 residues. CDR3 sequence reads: CSARKRENLYEQYF. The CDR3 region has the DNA TGCAGTGCTCGTAAGCGGGAGAATCTCTACGAGCAGTACTTC.

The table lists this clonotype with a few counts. The CDR3 DNA sequence: TGCAGTGCTACCAAGGGGGCGGGAGGTGTGGATACGCAGTATTTT. Encoded protein: CSATKGAGGVDTQYF. The V and J genes are TRBV20-1 and TRBJ2-3, with a possible D match to TRBD2 (8 bases). Looked up from germline, CDR1 is DFQATT and CDR2 is SNEGSKA (reference sequence). The V gene lost 4 bases and the J gene lost 6 bases, with 20 bases spanning the gap. The CDR3 spans 15 residues.

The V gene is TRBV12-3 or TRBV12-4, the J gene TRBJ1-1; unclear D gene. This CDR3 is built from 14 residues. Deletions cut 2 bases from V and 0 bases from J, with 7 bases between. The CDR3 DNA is TGTGCCAGCAGTTTAAGGCAGTTGAACACTGAAGCTTTCTTT. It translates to CASSLRQLNTEAFF.

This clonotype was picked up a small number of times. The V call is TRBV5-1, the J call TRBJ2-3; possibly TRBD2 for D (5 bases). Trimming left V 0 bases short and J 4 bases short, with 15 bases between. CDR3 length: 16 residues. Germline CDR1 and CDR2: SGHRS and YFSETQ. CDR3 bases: TGCGCCAGCAGCTTGGGCGTCGGGCAGAGGGCAGATACGCAGTATTTT. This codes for CASSLGVGQRADTQYF.

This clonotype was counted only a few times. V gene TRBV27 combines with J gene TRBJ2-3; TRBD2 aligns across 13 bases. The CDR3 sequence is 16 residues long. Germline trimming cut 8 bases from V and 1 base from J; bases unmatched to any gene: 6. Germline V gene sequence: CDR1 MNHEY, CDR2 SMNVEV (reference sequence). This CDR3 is CASSGTSGVGTDTQYF. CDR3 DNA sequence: TGTGCCAGCTCGGGGACTAGCGGGGTTGGCACAGATACGCAGTATTTT.

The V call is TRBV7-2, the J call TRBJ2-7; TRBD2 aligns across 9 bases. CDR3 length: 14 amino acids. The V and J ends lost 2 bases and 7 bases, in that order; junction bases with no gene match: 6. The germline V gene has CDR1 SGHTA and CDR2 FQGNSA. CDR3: CASSLSSGKLEQYF. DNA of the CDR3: TGTGCCAGCAGCTTATCTAGCGGGAAATTGGAGCAGTACTTC.

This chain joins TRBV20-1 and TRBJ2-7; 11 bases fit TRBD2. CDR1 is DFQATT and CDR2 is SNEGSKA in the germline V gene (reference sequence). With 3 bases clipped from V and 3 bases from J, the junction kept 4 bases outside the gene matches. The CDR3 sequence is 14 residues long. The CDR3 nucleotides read TGCAGTGCTAGTCCTAGCGGGAGGAACTACGAGCAGTACTTC. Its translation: CSASPSGRNYEQYF.

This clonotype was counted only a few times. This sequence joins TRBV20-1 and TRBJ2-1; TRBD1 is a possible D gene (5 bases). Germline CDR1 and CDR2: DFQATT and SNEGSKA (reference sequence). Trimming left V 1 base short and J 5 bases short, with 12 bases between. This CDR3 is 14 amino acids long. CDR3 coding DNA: TGCAGTGCTAGAGTACGAGTCAGGGACAATGAGCAGTTCTTC. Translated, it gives CSARVRVRDNEQFF.

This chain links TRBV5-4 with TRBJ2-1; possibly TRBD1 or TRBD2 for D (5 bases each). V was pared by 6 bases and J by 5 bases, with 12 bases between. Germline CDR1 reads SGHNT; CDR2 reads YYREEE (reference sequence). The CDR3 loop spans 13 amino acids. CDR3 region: CASTRGADNEQFF. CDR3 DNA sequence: TGTGCCAGCACCAGAGGGGCAGACAATGAGCAGTTCTTC. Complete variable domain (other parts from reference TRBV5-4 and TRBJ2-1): ETGVTQSPTHLIKTRGQQVTLRCSSQSGHNTVSWYQQALGQGPQFIFQYYREEENGRGNFPPRFSGLQFPNYSSELNVNALELDDSALYLCASTRGADNEQFFGPGTRLTVL.

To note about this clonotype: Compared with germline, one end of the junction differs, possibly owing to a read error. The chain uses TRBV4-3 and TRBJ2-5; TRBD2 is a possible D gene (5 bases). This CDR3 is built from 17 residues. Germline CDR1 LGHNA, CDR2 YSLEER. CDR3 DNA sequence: TGCGCCAGCAGACAAGGAGGATCGGGGAGAGGCCAAGAGACCCAGTACTTC. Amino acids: CASRQGGSGRGQETQYF.

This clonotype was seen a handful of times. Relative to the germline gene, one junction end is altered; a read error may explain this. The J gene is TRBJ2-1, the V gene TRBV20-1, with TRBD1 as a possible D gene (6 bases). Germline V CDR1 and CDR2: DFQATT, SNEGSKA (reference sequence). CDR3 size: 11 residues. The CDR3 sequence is CSALRTDSRVF. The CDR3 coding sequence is TGCAGTGCCCTAAGGACAGATTCAAGGGTCTTC.

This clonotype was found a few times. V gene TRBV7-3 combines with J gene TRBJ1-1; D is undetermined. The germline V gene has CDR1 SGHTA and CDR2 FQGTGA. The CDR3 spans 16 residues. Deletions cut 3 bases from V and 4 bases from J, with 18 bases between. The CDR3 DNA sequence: TGTGCCAGCAGCTTCGGGGTCGTCGCGATGGGCACTGAAGCTTTCTTT. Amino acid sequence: CASSFGVVAMGTEAFF.

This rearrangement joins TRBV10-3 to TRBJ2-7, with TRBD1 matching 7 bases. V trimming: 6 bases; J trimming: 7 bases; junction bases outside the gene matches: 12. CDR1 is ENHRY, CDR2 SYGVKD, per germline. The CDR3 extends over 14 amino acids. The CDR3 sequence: CAISTSGTVLEQYF. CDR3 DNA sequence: TGTGCCATCAGCACCTCCGGGACAGTCTTAGAGCAGTACTTC.

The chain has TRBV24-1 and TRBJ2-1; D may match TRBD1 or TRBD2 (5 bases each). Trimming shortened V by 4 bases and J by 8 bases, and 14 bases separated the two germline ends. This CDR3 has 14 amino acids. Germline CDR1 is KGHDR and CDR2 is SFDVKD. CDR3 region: CATSDPGPWDEQFF. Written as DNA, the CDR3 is TGTGCCACCAGTGACCCGGGACCTTGGGATGAGCAGTTCTTC.

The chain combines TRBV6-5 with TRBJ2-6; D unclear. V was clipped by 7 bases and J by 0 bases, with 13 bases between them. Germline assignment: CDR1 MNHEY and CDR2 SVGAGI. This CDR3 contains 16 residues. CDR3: CASKFGRSSGANVLTF. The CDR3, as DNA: TGTGCCAGCAAGTTCGGCAGGAGCTCTGGGGCCAACGTCCTGACTTTC.

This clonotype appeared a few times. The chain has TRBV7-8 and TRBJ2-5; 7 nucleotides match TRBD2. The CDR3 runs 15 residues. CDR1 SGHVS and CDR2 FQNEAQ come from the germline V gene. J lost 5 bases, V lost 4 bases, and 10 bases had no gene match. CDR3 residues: CASSYGLGAMETQYF. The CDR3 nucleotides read TGTGCCAGCAGCTACGGACTAGGAGCAATGGAGACCCAGTACTTC.

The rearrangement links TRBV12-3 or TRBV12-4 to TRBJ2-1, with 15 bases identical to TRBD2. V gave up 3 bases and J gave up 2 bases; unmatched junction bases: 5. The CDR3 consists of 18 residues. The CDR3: CASSFGLAGGDPYNEQFF. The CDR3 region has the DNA TGTGCCAGCAGTTTCGGACTAGCGGGGGGGGACCCCTACAATGAGCAGTTCTTC.

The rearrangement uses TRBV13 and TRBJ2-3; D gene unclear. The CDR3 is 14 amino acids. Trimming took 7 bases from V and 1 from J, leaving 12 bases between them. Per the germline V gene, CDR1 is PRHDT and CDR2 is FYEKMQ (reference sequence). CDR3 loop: CASTYRVGTDTQYF. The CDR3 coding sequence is TGTGCCAGCACCTATAGGGTGGGCACAGATACGCAGTATTTT.

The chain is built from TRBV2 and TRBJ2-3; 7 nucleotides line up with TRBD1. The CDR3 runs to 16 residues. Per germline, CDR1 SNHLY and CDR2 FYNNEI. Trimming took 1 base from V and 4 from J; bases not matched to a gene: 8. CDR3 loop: CASSEGTGVFPDTQYF. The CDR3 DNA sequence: TGTGCCAGCAGTGAAGGTACAGGGGTTTTCCCAGATACGCAGTATTTT.

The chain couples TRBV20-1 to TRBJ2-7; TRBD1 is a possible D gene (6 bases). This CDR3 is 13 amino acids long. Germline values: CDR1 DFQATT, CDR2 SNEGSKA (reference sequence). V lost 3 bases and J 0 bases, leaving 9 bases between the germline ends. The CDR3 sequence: CSAREDSSYEQYF. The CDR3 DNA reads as TGCAGTGCTAGGGAGGACAGCTCCTACGAGCAGTACTTC.

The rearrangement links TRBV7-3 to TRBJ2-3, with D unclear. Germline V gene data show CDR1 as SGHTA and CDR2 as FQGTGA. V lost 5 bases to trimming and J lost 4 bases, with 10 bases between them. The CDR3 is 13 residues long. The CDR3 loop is CASSPVPPDTQYF. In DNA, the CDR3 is TGTGCCAGCAGCCCCGTGCCCCCAGATACGCAGTATTTT.

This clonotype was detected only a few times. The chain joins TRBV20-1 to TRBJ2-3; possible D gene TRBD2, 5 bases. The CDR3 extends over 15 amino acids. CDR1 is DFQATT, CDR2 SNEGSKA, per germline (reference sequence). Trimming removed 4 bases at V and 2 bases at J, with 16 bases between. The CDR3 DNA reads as TGCAGTGCTACCGGCGGGTCGAGTGACACAGATACGCAGTATTTT. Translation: CSATGGSSDTDTQYF.

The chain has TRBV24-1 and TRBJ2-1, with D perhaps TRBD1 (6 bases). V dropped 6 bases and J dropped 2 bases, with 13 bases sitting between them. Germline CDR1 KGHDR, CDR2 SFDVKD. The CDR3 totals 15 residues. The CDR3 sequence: CATSKTGVTYNEQFF. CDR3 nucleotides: TGTGCCACCAGTAAGACAGGCGTCACCTACAATGAGCAGTTCTTC.

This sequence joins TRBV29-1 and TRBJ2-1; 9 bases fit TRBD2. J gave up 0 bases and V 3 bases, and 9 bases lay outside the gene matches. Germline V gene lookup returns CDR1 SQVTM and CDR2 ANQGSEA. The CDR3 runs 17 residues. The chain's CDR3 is CSVEGRGGGTSYNEQFF. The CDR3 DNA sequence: TGCAGCGTTGAGGGCCGCGGGGGGGGGACCTCCTACAATGAGCAGTTCTTC.

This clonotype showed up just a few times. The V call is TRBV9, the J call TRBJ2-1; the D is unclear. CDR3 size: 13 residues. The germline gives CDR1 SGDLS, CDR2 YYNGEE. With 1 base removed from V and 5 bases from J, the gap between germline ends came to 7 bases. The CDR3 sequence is CASSVTAHNEQFF. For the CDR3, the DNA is TGTGCCAGCAGCGTAACAGCCCACAATGAGCAGTTCTTC.

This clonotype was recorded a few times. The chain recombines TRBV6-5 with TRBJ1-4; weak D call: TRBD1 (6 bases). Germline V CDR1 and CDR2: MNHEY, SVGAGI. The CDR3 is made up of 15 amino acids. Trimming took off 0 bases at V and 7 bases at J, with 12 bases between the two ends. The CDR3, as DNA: TGTGCCAGCAGTTACTCGCCGGGGGCGGGTGAAAAACTGTTTTTT. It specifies CASSYSPGAGEKLFF.

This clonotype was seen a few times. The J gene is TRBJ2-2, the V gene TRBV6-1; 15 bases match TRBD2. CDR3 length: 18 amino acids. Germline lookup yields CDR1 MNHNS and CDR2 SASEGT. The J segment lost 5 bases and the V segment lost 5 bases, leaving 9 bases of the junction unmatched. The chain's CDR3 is CASSRQGLAGGRTGELFF. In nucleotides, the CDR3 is TGTGCCAGCAGTCGCCAGGGACTAGCGGGGGGTCGAACCGGGGAGCTGTTTTTT.